The rows below give T cell receptor beta chains drawn from one sample of a study of identical twins' blood T cells. TCRdb ran MiXCR on the 5' RACE reads and lists one entry per CDR3 protein. The table lists fewer than 450,000 distinct CDR3 sequences, roughly 27% of them singletons. Sequenced sample: PBMCs. Receptors originate from a woman aged 18 to 55 in good health. CDR3s include the opening cysteine and the closing phenylalanine or tryptophan. The order of the fields is V gene, clone size, D gene, J gene, CDR3 DNA, CDR3 protein. A D gene is named only where the DNA matches it firmly. Some rows have no size entry. The others give once, few or many, or a class for an expanded clone.

v_call: TRBV9; clone_size: -; d_call: TRBD1; j_call: TRBJ1-2; cdr3_nt: TGTGCCAGCAACCGACAGGGGAACTATGGCTACACCTTC; cdr3_aa: CASNRQGNYGYTF
v_call: TRBV6-1; clone_size: -; d_call: TRBD1; j_call: TRBJ1-6; cdr3_nt: TGTGCCGGGGGACAGGGTGATAATTCACCCCTCCACTTT; cdr3_aa: CAGGQGDNSPLHF
v_call: TRBV20-1; clone_size: few; d_call: -; j_call: TRBJ1-1; cdr3_nt: TGCAGTGCTAGAGATCTCTTAGGCTCTGAAGCTTTCTTT; cdr3_aa: CSARDLLGSEAFF
v_call: TRBV20-1; clone_size: -; d_call: -; j_call: TRBJ2-1; cdr3_nt: TGCAGTGCTAGTCTAGGGGTTTTGGAGCAGTTCTTC; cdr3_aa: CSASLGVLEQFF
v_call: TRBV5-1; clone_size: few; d_call: TRBD1; j_call: TRBJ1-3; cdr3_nt: TGCGCCAGCAGCTTCCGGGACAGGGATGAGGCTACCATATATTTT; cdr3_aa: CASSFRDRDEATIYF
v_call: TRBV5-4; clone_size: once; d_call: -; j_call: TRBJ1-1; cdr3_nt: TGTACCAGCAGCGGGCGAATGGGGAACACTGAAGCTTTCTTT; cdr3_aa: CTSSGRMGNTEAFF
v_call: TRBV7-2; clone_size: many; d_call: -; j_call: TRBJ2-1; cdr3_nt: TGTGCCAGCAGCTTAGCGGGCGCGAACAATGAGCAGTTCTTC; cdr3_aa: CASSLAGANNEQFF
v_call: TRBV6-5; clone_size: -; d_call: TRBD1; j_call: TRBJ1-5; cdr3_nt: TGTGCCAGCAGTTCGGACAGGGTGAAAGGCAATCAGCCCCAGCATTTT; cdr3_aa: CASSSDRVKGNQPQHF
v_call: TRBV6-6; clone_size: -; d_call: -; j_call: TRBJ2-1; cdr3_nt: TGTGCCAGCAGTTATGGGACACCAGCTTACAATGAGCAGTTCTTC; cdr3_aa: CASSYGTPAYNEQFF
v_call: TRBV19; clone_size: -; d_call: TRBD1; j_call: TRBJ1-2; cdr3_nt: TGTGCCAGTAACAAAGATGGACAGGGGGACTATGGCTACACCTTC; cdr3_aa: CASNKDGQGDYGYTF
v_call: TRBV12-3/TRBV12-4; clone_size: -; d_call: -; j_call: TRBJ1-1; cdr3_nt: TGTGCCAGCAGCTCCCAGCGTTTAGGTAAGATGAACACTGAAGCTTTCTTT; cdr3_aa: CASSSQRLGKMNTEAFF
v_call: TRBV12-5; clone_size: -; d_call: -; j_call: TRBJ1-5; cdr3_nt: TGTGCTAGTGGTACACGGGGCCAAAATCAGCCCCAGCATTTT; cdr3_aa: CASGTRGQNQPQHF
v_call: TRBV14; clone_size: few; d_call: -; j_call: TRBJ2-1; cdr3_nt: TGTGCCAGCAACCCATTGGATACGGGCTCCTACAATGAGCAGTTCTTC; cdr3_aa: CASNPLDTGSYNEQFF
v_call: TRBV27; clone_size: few; d_call: -; j_call: TRBJ1-4; cdr3_nt: TGTGCCAGCAGTCTGACAGGCCTTAATGAAAAACTGTTTTTT; cdr3_aa: CASSLTGLNEKLFF
v_call: TRBV5-6; clone_size: -; d_call: TRBD2; j_call: TRBJ2-1; cdr3_nt: TGTGCCAGCAGCTTAGCGGGAGCTGAGGTCAATGAGCAGTTCTTC; cdr3_aa: CASSLAGAEVNEQFF
v_call: TRBV10-3; clone_size: many; d_call: -; j_call: TRBJ2-7; cdr3_nt: TGTGCCATCAGAGACCGGGACTTAAGCTCCTACGAGCAGTACTTC; cdr3_aa: CAIRDRDLSSYEQYF
v_call: TRBV5-4; clone_size: -; d_call: -; j_call: TRBJ1-1; cdr3_nt: TGTGCCAGCAGCTTGGGACAGTACACTGAAGCTTTCTTT; cdr3_aa: CASSLGQYTEAFF
v_call: TRBV29-1; clone_size: -; d_call: TRBD2; j_call: TRBJ2-1; cdr3_nt: TGCAGCGTTGGGGCTAGCGGGAGGGCCTGGACCTACAATGAGCAGTTCTTC; cdr3_aa: CSVGASGRAWTYNEQFF
v_call: TRBV30; clone_size: -; d_call: TRBD2; j_call: TRBJ2-2; cdr3_nt: TGTGCCTGGAGTGTACTAGCGGAGAACACCGGGGAGCTGTTTTTT; cdr3_aa: CAWSVLAENTGELFF
v_call: TRBV20-1; clone_size: few; d_call: -; j_call: TRBJ1-1; cdr3_nt: TGCAGTGCTAGAGTGGGGGACACCTTTGGGAGAGCTTTCTTT; cdr3_aa: CSARVGDTFGRAFF
v_call: TRBV20-1; clone_size: -; d_call: -; j_call: TRBJ2-1; cdr3_nt: TGCAGTGCTAGACCCCTAGGTAGCGGACTCTCCTACAATGAGCAGTTCTTC; cdr3_aa: CSARPLGSGLSYNEQFF
v_call: TRBV3-1; clone_size: -; d_call: TRBD1; j_call: TRBJ2-4; cdr3_nt: TGTGCCAGCAGCCACCTGACAGGGAGTAGGAACATTCAGTACTTC; cdr3_aa: CASSHLTGSRNIQYF
v_call: TRBV7-9; clone_size: -; d_call: -; j_call: TRBJ1-1; cdr3_nt: TGTGCCAGCAGCTTAGCTCCTCTGGGGCGAGGTGAAGCTTTCTTT; cdr3_aa: CASSLAPLGRGEAFF
v_call: TRBV19; clone_size: -; d_call: -; j_call: TRBJ2-5; cdr3_nt: TGTGCCAGTAGTACTGGAGACAGCCAGACCCAGTACTTC; cdr3_aa: CASSTGDSQTQYF
v_call: TRBV5-4; clone_size: many; d_call: TRBD1; j_call: TRBJ2-7; cdr3_nt: TGTGCCAGCAGCTTGGCCAGGACAGGGTCCTTCTACGAGCAGTACTTC; cdr3_aa: CASSLARTGSFYEQYF
v_call: TRBV4-2; clone_size: -; d_call: -; j_call: TRBJ1-1; cdr3_nt: TGTGCCAGCAGCCAAGACAGGGGAGGGACTGAAGCTTTCTTT; cdr3_aa: CASSQDRGGTEAFF
v_call: TRBV13; clone_size: -; d_call: -; j_call: TRBJ1-1; cdr3_nt: TGTGCCAGCAGCTTAGTAGCTGAAGCTTTCTTT; cdr3_aa: CASSLVAEAFF
v_call: TRBV15; clone_size: few; d_call: -; j_call: TRBJ1-1; cdr3_nt: TGTGCCACCAGCAGAGATGTGGGCGGGCACGGGACTTTCTTT; cdr3_aa: CATSRDVGGHGTFF
v_call: TRBV11-2; clone_size: few; d_call: -; j_call: TRBJ1-4; cdr3_nt: TGTGCCAGCAGCCAAATTAATACTAATGAAAAACTGTTTTTT; cdr3_aa: CASSQINTNEKLFF
v_call: TRBV7-9; clone_size: few; d_call: -; j_call: TRBJ2-7; cdr3_nt: TGTGCCAGCAGCCCGCGACAGATCGGCGATCAAACCTACGAGCAGTACTTC; cdr3_aa: CASSPRQIGDQTYEQYF
v_call: TRBV5-4; clone_size: few; d_call: -; j_call: TRBJ1-1; cdr3_nt: TGTGCCAGCTGGGTCGGGGGGCGAAACACTGAAGCTTTCTTT; cdr3_aa: CASWVGGRNTEAFF
v_call: TRBV19; clone_size: few; d_call: TRBD1; j_call: TRBJ2-1; cdr3_nt: TGTGCCAGCAGCATAGGACAGGGCACCTACAATGAGCAGTTCTTC; cdr3_aa: CASSIGQGTYNEQFF
v_call: TRBV4-1; clone_size: few; d_call: TRBD2; j_call: TRBJ2-1; cdr3_nt: TGCGCCAGCAGCCAAGTCTGGACTAGCGGAATCAATGAGCAGTTCTTC; cdr3_aa: CASSQVWTSGINEQFF
v_call: TRBV18; clone_size: -; d_call: -; j_call: TRBJ2-1; cdr3_nt: TGTGCCAGCTCAACGGACGGACGGAACAATGAGCAGTTCTTC; cdr3_aa: CASSTDGRNNEQFF
v_call: TRBV6-5; clone_size: many; d_call: -; j_call: TRBJ1-5; cdr3_nt: TGTGCCAGCAGTGCTACAGGGCTTCAGCCCCAGCATTTT; cdr3_aa: CASSATGLQPQHF
v_call: TRBV20-1; clone_size: few; d_call: -; j_call: TRBJ1-1; cdr3_nt: TGCAGTGCTAGCGTAAAGGGGCGAGCTTTCTTT; cdr3_aa: CSASVKGRAFF
v_call: TRBV6-5; clone_size: -; d_call: TRBD1; j_call: TRBJ2-7; cdr3_nt: TGTGCCAGCCGGCTAAGGGACAGCTATCAGACTTCCTACGAGCAGTACTTC; cdr3_aa: CASRLRDSYQTSYEQYF
v_call: TRBV6-2/TRBV6-3; clone_size: -; d_call: TRBD1; j_call: TRBJ2-7; cdr3_nt: TGTGCCAGCAGGATCGACCGGGACAGGGTCTACGAGCAGTACTTC; cdr3_aa: CASRIDRDRVYEQYF
v_call: TRBV5-1; clone_size: few; d_call: -; j_call: TRBJ1-5; cdr3_nt: TGCGCCAGCAGCTTGGTATTTCCAGGGTCGGGCAATCAGCCCCAGCATTTT; cdr3_aa: CASSLVFPGSGNQPQHF
v_call: TRBV3-1; clone_size: few; d_call: -; j_call: TRBJ2-5; cdr3_nt: TGTGCCAGCAGCCAAGGGATGGAGCAAGAGACCCAGTACTTC; cdr3_aa: CASSQGMEQETQYF
v_call: TRBV11-3; clone_size: -; d_call: -; j_call: TRBJ2-5; cdr3_nt: TGTGCCAGCAGCTTCGGCAGCAGAGAGACCCAGTACTTC; cdr3_aa: CASSFGSRETQYF
v_call: TRBV5-4; clone_size: -; d_call: TRBD2; j_call: TRBJ2-6; cdr3_nt: TGTGCCAGCAGCCCCGGGGGGGCGGCAACTGGGGCCAACGTCCTGACTTTC; cdr3_aa: CASSPGGAATGANVLTF
v_call: TRBV5-1; clone_size: -; d_call: -; j_call: TRBJ2-1; cdr3_nt: TGCGCCGGCGGGGACTGGGGGGCCTCCTACAATGAGCAGTTCTTC; cdr3_aa: CAGGDWGASYNEQFF
v_call: TRBV19; clone_size: -; d_call: -; j_call: TRBJ1-5; cdr3_nt: TGTGCCAGTAGTCCTGGACTGAGAAGTCAGCCCCAGCATTTT; cdr3_aa: CASSPGLRSQPQHF
v_call: TRBV12-3/TRBV12-4; clone_size: few; d_call: -; j_call: TRBJ2-7; cdr3_nt: TGTGCCAGCAGTTTTAGACGAGACTACGAGCAGTACTTC; cdr3_aa: CASSFRRDYEQYF
v_call: TRBV2; clone_size: once; d_call: -; j_call: TRBJ2-1; cdr3_nt: TGTGCCTGCAGTGAAGAGAGAGCAAAGCAGTTCTTC; cdr3_aa: CACSEERAKQFF
v_call: TRBV7-9; clone_size: -; d_call: -; j_call: TRBJ2-3; cdr3_nt: TGTGCCGGCCCGGGGGCCAATTCGTTTGCAGATACGCAGTATTTT; cdr3_aa: CAGPGANSFADTQYF
v_call: TRBV29-1; clone_size: many; d_call: -; j_call: TRBJ1-1; cdr3_nt: TGCAGCGGGGGATTAGGGAACACTGAAGCTTTCTTT; cdr3_aa: CSGGLGNTEAFF
v_call: TRBV7-9; clone_size: -; d_call: -; j_call: TRBJ2-3; cdr3_nt: TGTGCCAGCAGCGAAACTAGGCCCCTTAGCACAGATACGCAGTATTTT; cdr3_aa: CASSETRPLSTDTQYF
v_call: TRBV9; clone_size: few; d_call: -; j_call: TRBJ2-5; cdr3_nt: TGTGCCAGCAGCGCGCTAGGTAACCAAGAGACCCAGTACTTC; cdr3_aa: CASSALGNQETQYF
v_call: TRBV7-2; clone_size: -; d_call: -; j_call: TRBJ2-3; cdr3_nt: TGTGCCAGCAGCGGTGTTACGCGAGATACGCAGTATTTT; cdr3_aa: CASSGVTRDTQYF
v_call: TRBV4-1; clone_size: -; d_call: -; j_call: TRBJ1-2; cdr3_nt: TGCGCCAGCAGCCAAGACTCCCGGACGGCCGTTGGCTACACCTTC; cdr3_aa: CASSQDSRTAVGYTF
v_call: TRBV29-1; clone_size: -; d_call: TRBD1; j_call: TRBJ2-1; cdr3_nt: TGCAGCGGCTACAGGGGGACCATAAATGAGCAGTTCTTC; cdr3_aa: CSGYRGTINEQFF
v_call: TRBV20-1; clone_size: few; d_call: TRBD2; j_call: TRBJ2-5; cdr3_nt: TGCAGTGCTAGAGTGAGCGCGGGGGATGAGACCCAGTACTTC; cdr3_aa: CSARVSAGDETQYF
v_call: TRBV19; clone_size: few; d_call: -; j_call: TRBJ2-2; cdr3_nt: TGTGCCAGTAGTATCCAAGGCACCGGGGAGCTGTTTTTT; cdr3_aa: CASSIQGTGELFF
v_call: TRBV5-4; clone_size: -; d_call: -; j_call: TRBJ2-3; cdr3_nt: TGTGCCAGCAGCTTTTTCCCAGATACGCAGTATTTT; cdr3_aa: CASSFFPDTQYF
v_call: TRBV18; clone_size: -; d_call: -; j_call: TRBJ1-1; cdr3_nt: TGTGCCAGCTCACCACAGTCGGGAATGAACACTGAAGCTTTCTTT; cdr3_aa: CASSPQSGMNTEAFF
v_call: TRBV20-1; clone_size: few; d_call: -; j_call: TRBJ2-3; cdr3_nt: TGCAGTGCTAGAGTTTCCGGGGGTAGGCATCAGCCCCAGTATTTT; cdr3_aa: CSARVSGGRHQPQYF
v_call: TRBV19; clone_size: few; d_call: TRBD2; j_call: TRBJ2-1; cdr3_nt: TGTGCCAGTAGTATCGACGGAACGGGGGGGCCATACAATGAGCAGTTCTTC; cdr3_aa: CASSIDGTGGPYNEQFF